This T cell receptor (beta chain) was documented in a study of T cells expressing NK-cell markers. Study summary: According to the study, TCR beta repertoires originated from sorted CD3+CD56+NKG2C+, CD3+CD56+NKG2C- and CD3+CD56-NKG2C+ T cells. Seven HCMV-seropositive donors and one seronegative donor made up the eight sequenced donors.

From the 5' RACE reads, TCRdb lists one entry per CDR3 protein and no DNA. The sample data list 150,000 to 170,000 distinct CDR3 sequences. The germline V gene encodes CDR1 MNHNS and CDR2 SASEGT. CDR3 length equals 18 residues. A remark on this clonotype: The antigen is undetermined.

Study conclusions and caveats: Dominant NKG2C+ clonotypes were found to form about 1.0-7.5% of CD8+ T cells in six donors. Whether expanded NKG2C-expressing T cell clones recognize HCMV is unknown.

The rearrangement uses TRBV6-1 and TRBJ1-5; TCRdb selects TRBD1, and the lack of DNA leaves this call unchecked. The sequenced sample consisted of blood T cells: a sorted CD56 or NKG2C T cell subset, CD4+ or CD8+ T cells, or bulk PBMC T cells (not recorded which). This sequence was found in a woman between 45 and 65 years old in good health. CDR3 residues: CASRGAGRLEYSNQPQHF.